The clone carrying this TCR beta chain was found once. Between the trimmed V and J ends, which lost 2 bases and 4 bases, there was a span of 9 bases. In germline, CDR1 is SGHTA, CDR2 FQGTGA. This CDR3 comprises 14 residues. This sample was taken from a study of blood T cell repertoires in COVID-19. Assay: immunoSEQ multiplex PCR; the TCRdb copy retains only in-frame clones and omits some. Of some 360,000 clones listed, around 87% are singletons. Seattle patient enrollment occurred during active infection, with longitudinal follow-up thereafter. The rearrangement links TRBV7-3 to TRBJ1-3; D call uncertain. The sample comprised peripheral blood. This TCR derives from a woman aged 60 to 75 with COVID-19, enrolled during active disease. The CDR3 coding sequence is TGTGCCAGCAGCTTAGGAGTGTCGGGAAACACCATATATTTT. Protein sequence: CASSLGVSGNTIYF. Based on the CDR3 plus reference TRBV7-3 and TRBJ1-3, the full variable domain is GAGVSQTPSNKVTEKGKYVELRCDPISGHTALYWYRQSLGQGPEFLIYFQGTGAADDSGLPNDRFFAVRPEGSVSTLKIQRTERGDSAVYLCASSLGVSGNTIYFGEGSWLTVV.